These T cell receptor beta chains were read from a single sample in a study of cytomegalovirus exposure and HLA in healthy donors. Libraries were prepared by immunoSEQ multiplex PCR; TCRdb keeps only in-frame clonotypes and omits some of them. The sample includes about 90,000 clones, approximately 84% of them seen just once. Material: PBMCs. These receptors originate from a man aged 18 to 29 in good health and CMV-seronegative. CDR3s include the opening cysteine and the closing phenylalanine or tryptophan. A D gene is named only where the DNA matches it firmly. Clone size is shown for a subset of rows, as once, few, many or a class of expanded clone.

j_call: TRBJ1-2; d_call: TRBD1; clone_size: .; v_call: TRBV9; cdr3_aa: CASSVGSQGAAYGYTF; cdr3_nt: TGTGCCAGCAGCGTAGGTTCCCAGGGGGCGGCCTATGGCTACACCTTC
j_call: TRBJ2-5; d_call: .; clone_size: .; v_call: TRBV7-3; cdr3_aa: CASSTDSLGTRETQYF; cdr3_nt: TGTGCCAGCAGCACGGACAGTTTGGGGACAAGAGAGACCCAGTACTTC
j_call: TRBJ2-3; d_call: TRBD2; clone_size: .; v_call: TRBV9; cdr3_aa: CASSPPGGAHRTDTQYF; cdr3_nt: TGTGCCAGCAGCCCCCCCGGGGGGGCTCATCGCACAGATACGCAGTATTTT
j_call: TRBJ2-5; d_call: TRBD1; clone_size: .; v_call: TRBV9; cdr3_aa: CASSARTGGETQYF; cdr3_nt: TGTGCCAGCAGCGCGAGGACAGGGGGGGAGACCCAGTACTTC
j_call: TRBJ2-5; d_call: TRBD2; clone_size: .; v_call: TRBV29-1; cdr3_aa: CSVPGLAGGETQYF; cdr3_nt: TGCAGCGTACCCGGACTAGCGGGAGGAGAGACCCAGTACTTC
j_call: TRBJ2-7; d_call: .; clone_size: .; v_call: TRBV18; cdr3_aa: CASSPGLAYEQYF; cdr3_nt: TGTGCCAGCTCACCAGGACTGGCCTACGAGCAGTACTTC
j_call: TRBJ2-4; d_call: TRBD2; clone_size: .; v_call: TRBV5-4; cdr3_aa: CASSDGLVGSGAKNIQYF; cdr3_nt: TGTGCCAGCAGCGACGGACTAGTCGGTTCAGGGGCCAAAAACATTCAGTACTTC
j_call: TRBJ1-1; d_call: .; clone_size: .; v_call: TRBV5-1; cdr3_aa: CASSLVRGRGNTEAFF; cdr3_nt: TGCGCCAGCAGCTTGGTCAGGGGAAGGGGGAACACTGAAGCTTTCTTT
j_call: TRBJ2-5; d_call: TRBD1; clone_size: .; v_call: TRBV7-9; cdr3_aa: CASSSRDRVWETQYF; cdr3_nt: TGTGCCAGCAGCTCCCGGGACAGGGTATGGGAGACCCAGTACTTC
j_call: TRBJ1-1; d_call: .; clone_size: few; v_call: TRBV11-2; cdr3_aa: CASSPYGEMNTEAFF; cdr3_nt: TGTGCCAGCAGCCCCTACGGGGAAATGAACACTGAAGCTTTCTTT
j_call: TRBJ2-7; d_call: TRBD2; clone_size: .; v_call: TRBV11-2; cdr3_aa: CASSSYSGLSYEQYF; cdr3_nt: TGTGCCAGCAGCTCGTATAGCGGGCTCTCCTACGAGCAGTACTTC
j_call: TRBJ1-2; d_call: .; clone_size: .; v_call: TRBV4-1; cdr3_aa: CASSQARGNVVYTF; cdr3_nt: TGCGCCAGCAGCCAAGCCAGGGGAAACGTGGTCTACACCTTC
j_call: TRBJ1-5; d_call: TRBD1; clone_size: .; v_call: TRBV19; cdr3_aa: CASSSGQGRRNQPQHF; cdr3_nt: TGTGCCAGTAGTTCCGGACAGGGAAGACGCAATCAGCCCCAGCATTTT
j_call: TRBJ1-1; d_call: TRBD1; clone_size: .; v_call: TRBV11-1; cdr3_aa: CASSFRGLSGTEAFF; cdr3_nt: TGTGCCAGCAGCTTCAGGGGGTTAAGTGGCACTGAAGCTTTCTTT
j_call: TRBJ1-1; d_call: .; clone_size: once; v_call: TRBV4-1; cdr3_aa: CASSQGGGIRDEAFF; cdr3_nt: TGCGCCAGCAGCCAAGGTGGGGGGATTCGTGATGAAGCTTTCTTT
j_call: TRBJ2-3; d_call: .; clone_size: .; v_call: TRBV28; cdr3_aa: CASSPTREANTQYF; cdr3_nt: TGTGCCAGCAGCCCAACCCGCGAGGCGAATACGCAGTATTTT
j_call: TRBJ1-5; d_call: .; clone_size: .; v_call: TRBV6-1; cdr3_aa: CASSEGAAFYQPQHF; cdr3_nt: TGTGCCAGCAGTGAAGGGGCTGCTTTTTATCAGCCCCAGCATTTT
j_call: TRBJ1-5; d_call: .; clone_size: .; v_call: TRBV2; cdr3_aa: CASSEGALRNQPQHF; cdr3_nt: TGTGCCAGCAGTGAGGGGGCGTTGCGCAATCAGCCCCAGCATTTT
j_call: TRBJ1-2; d_call: TRBD1; clone_size: .; v_call: TRBV29-1; cdr3_aa: CSVRNRGANYGYTF; cdr3_nt: TGCAGCGTACGTAACAGGGGGGCTAACTATGGCTACACCTTC
j_call: TRBJ1-2; d_call: TRBD1; clone_size: .; v_call: TRBV2; cdr3_aa: CASMGQGMMTDYGYTF; cdr3_nt: TGTGCCAGCATGGGACAGGGGATGATGACTGACTATGGCTACACCTTC
j_call: TRBJ2-1; d_call: .; clone_size: .; v_call: TRBV5-4; cdr3_aa: CASSSRGRSYNEQFF; cdr3_nt: TGTGCCAGCAGCTCCAGGGGTCGCTCCTACAATGAGCAGTTCTTC
j_call: TRBJ2-7; d_call: .; clone_size: .; v_call: TRBV6-5; cdr3_aa: CASSYFAGEQYF; cdr3_nt: TGTGCCAGCAGTTACTTTGCCGGCGAGCAGTACTTC
j_call: TRBJ2-7; d_call: .; clone_size: .; v_call: TRBV9; cdr3_aa: CASSARPSYEQYF; cdr3_nt: TGTGCCAGCAGCGCGCGGCCCTCCTACGAGCAGTACTTC